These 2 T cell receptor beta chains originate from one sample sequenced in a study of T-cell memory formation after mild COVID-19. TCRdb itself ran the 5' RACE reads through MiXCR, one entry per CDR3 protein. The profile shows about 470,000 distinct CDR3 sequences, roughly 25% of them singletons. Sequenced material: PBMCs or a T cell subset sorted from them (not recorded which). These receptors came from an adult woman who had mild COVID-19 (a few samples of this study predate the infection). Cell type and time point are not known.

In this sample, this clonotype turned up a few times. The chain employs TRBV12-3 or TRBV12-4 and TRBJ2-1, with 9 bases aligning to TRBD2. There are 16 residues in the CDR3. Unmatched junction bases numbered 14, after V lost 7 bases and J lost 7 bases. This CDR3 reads CASTPGASGAGNEQFF. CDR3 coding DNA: TGTGCCAGCACCCCAGGGGCTAGCGGGGCTGGGAATGAGCAGTTCTTC.

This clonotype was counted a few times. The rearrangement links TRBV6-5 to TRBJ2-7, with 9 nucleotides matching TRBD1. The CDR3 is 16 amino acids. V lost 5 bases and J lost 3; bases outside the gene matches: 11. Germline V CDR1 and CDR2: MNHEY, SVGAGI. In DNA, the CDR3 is TGTGCCAGCAGTGACACCGGGACAGGGAAGTTCTACGAGCAGTACTTC. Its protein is CASSDTGTGKFYEQYF.